This is a list of T cell receptor beta chains from one sample in a study of cytomegalovirus exposure and HLA in healthy donors. The data were produced by immunoSEQ multiplex PCR, yet TCRdb's version contains in-frame clones alone and is incomplete. Of about 180,000 clones listed, over 70% are singletons. Sequencing used PBMCs. These receptors all stem from a woman between 25 and 40 years old in good health and CMV-seronegative. CDR3s include the opening cysteine and the closing phenylalanine or tryptophan. A D gene is named only where the DNA matches it firmly. Clone size is shown for a subset of rows, as once, few, many or a class of expanded clone.

clone_size | d_call | j_call | v_call | cdr3_aa | cdr3_nt
- | - | TRBJ2-7 | TRBV18 | CASSPPSMRGDEQYF | TGTGCCAGCTCACCACCTTCGATGAGAGGAGACGAGCAGTACTTC
- | - | TRBJ2-7 | TRBV19 | CASSAGQSSYEQYF | TGTGCCAGTTCCGCGGGACAGAGCTCCTACGAGCAGTACTTC
- | - | TRBJ2-5 | TRBV7-2 | CASSPQTGETQYF | TGTGCCAGCAGCCCCCAAACGGGGGAGACCCAGTACTTC
- | TRBD1 | TRBJ1-5 | TRBV28 | CASSSPTGTGMGNQPQHF | TGTGCCAGCAGTTCCCCCACCGGGACAGGGATGGGCAATCAGCCCCAGCATTTT
- | - | TRBJ2-7 | TRBV30 | CAWSVGGSSYEQYF | TGTGCCTGGAGTGTTGGCGGAAGCTCCTACGAGCAGTACTTC
- | - | TRBJ2-2 | TRBV9 | CASSVAGTNTGELFF | TGTGCCAGCAGCGTTGCCGGGACTAACACCGGGGAGCTGTTTTTT
- | TRBD1 | TRBJ1-3 | TRBV28 | CASSSGQEGNTIYF | TGTGCCAGCAGCTCTGGACAGGAGGGAAACACCATATATTTT
- | - | TRBJ2-2 | TRBV19 | CASRGHGTGRAGELFF | TGTGCCAGCAGGGGCCACGGGACCGGACGCGCCGGGGAGCTGTTTTTT
- | TRBD2 | TRBJ2-7 | TRBV4-3 | CASSQEAGGVYEQYF | TGCGCCAGCAGCCAAGAAGCGGGAGGGGTCTACGAGCAGTACTTC
- | - | TRBJ2-2 | TRBV4-3 | CASSQDPGTGELFF | TGCGCCAGCAGCCAAGACCCGGGGACCGGGGAGCTGTTTTTT
- | TRBD2 | TRBJ2-1 | TRBV2 | CASRKLAGGAGEQFF | TGTGCCAGCAGGAAACTAGCGGGGGGGGCAGGGGAGCAGTTCTTC
few | - | TRBJ1-2 | TRBV4-3 | CASSLDQGNTGYTF | TGCGCCAGCAGCCTGGACCAGGGCAATACTGGCTACACCTTC
- | TRBD1 | TRBJ1-1 | TRBV4-1 | CASSQPDRGLHTEAFF | TGCGCCAGCAGCCAACCGGACAGGGGATTGCACACTGAAGCTTTCTTT
- | - | TRBJ1-2 | TRBV18 | CASREQSNYGYTF | TGTGCCAGCCGAGAACAGAGTAACTATGGCTACACCTTC
- | - | TRBJ1-3 | TRBV14 | CASSQARGGTGNTIYF | TGTGCCAGCAGCCAAGCACGGGGGGGCACTGGAAACACCATATATTTT
- | - | TRBJ1-2 | TRBV10-2 | CASLITQKGANYGYTF | TGCGCCAGTCTTATAACACAAAAGGGGGCTAACTATGGCTACACCTTC
- | - | TRBJ2-7 | TRBV7-8 | CASSLGARSYEQYF | TGTGCCAGCAGCTTAGGGGCCCGATCCTACGAGCAGTACTTC
- | TRBD1 | TRBJ2-2 | TRBV11-2 | CASSYTVGQGNTGELFF | TGTGCCAGCAGCTACACCGTGGGACAGGGGAACACCGGGGAGCTGTTTTTT
- | - | TRBJ1-2 | TRBV27 | CASSPNHRVDGYTF | TGTGCCAGCAGTCCAAATCACAGGGTCGATGGCTACACCTTC
- | TRBD2 | TRBJ2-2 | TRBV19 | CASSIRRLAENTGELFF | TGTGCCAGTAGTATCAGGCGACTAGCGGAAAACACCGGGGAGCTGTTTTTT
- | TRBD1 | TRBJ2-1 | TRBV4-3 | CASSQDLGQGFYNEQFF | TGCGCCAGCAGCCAAGATTTAGGACAGGGGTTCTACAATGAGCAGTTCTTC
- | TRBD2 | TRBJ2-5 | TRBV4-1 | CASSQTGTSGRKETQYF | TGCGCCAGCAGCCAAACGGGGACTAGCGGGCGGAAAGAGACCCAGTACTTC
few | TRBD1 | TRBJ1-4 | TRBV28 | CASSGGQGATEKLFF | TGTGCCAGCAGTGGGGGACAGGGGGCTACCGAAAAACTGTTTTTT
- | TRBD1 | TRBJ2-4 | TRBV2 | CASSTSSAGGTSQYF | TGTGCCAGCAGTACCTCTTCGGCAGGGGGAACCAGTCAGTACTTC
few | TRBD2 | TRBJ2-5 | TRBV27 | CASSLYRTSGQETQYF | TGTGCCAGCAGTTTATATAGGACTAGCGGCCAAGAGACCCAGTACTTC